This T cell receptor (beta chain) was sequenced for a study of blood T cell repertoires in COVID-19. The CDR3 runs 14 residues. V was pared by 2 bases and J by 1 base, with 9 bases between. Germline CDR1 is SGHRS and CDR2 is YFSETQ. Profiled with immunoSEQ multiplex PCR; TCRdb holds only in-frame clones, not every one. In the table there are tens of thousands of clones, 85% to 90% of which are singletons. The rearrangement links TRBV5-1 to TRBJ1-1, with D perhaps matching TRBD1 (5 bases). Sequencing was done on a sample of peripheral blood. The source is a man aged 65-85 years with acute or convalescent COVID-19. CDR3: CASSLRGRNTEAFF. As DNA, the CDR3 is TGCGCCAGCAGCTTACGGGGGAGGAACACTGAAGCTTTCTTT.